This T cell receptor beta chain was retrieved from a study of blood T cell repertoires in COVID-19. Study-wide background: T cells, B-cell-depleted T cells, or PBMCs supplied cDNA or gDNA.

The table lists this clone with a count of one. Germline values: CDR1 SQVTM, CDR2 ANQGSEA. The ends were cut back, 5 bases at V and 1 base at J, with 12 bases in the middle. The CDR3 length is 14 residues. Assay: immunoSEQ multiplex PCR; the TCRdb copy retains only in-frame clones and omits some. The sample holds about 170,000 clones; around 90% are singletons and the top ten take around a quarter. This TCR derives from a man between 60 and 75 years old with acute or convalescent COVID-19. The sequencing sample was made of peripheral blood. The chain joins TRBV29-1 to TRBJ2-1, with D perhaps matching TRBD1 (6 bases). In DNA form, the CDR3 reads TGCAGCGTTTATGCGAGGGGGTCCTACAATGAGCAGTTCTTC. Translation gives CSVYARGSYNEQFF.